This is a list of T cell receptor beta chains from one sample in a study of cytomegalovirus exposure and HLA in healthy donors. Sequenced by immunoSEQ multiplex PCR; TCRdb stores in-frame clones only, minus some. The data show fewer than 180,000 clones, approximately 85% seen once. The sequencing input was PBMCs. These receptors originate from a man aged 45-65 years in good health and CMV-seropositive. The CDR3 runs from the conserved cysteine through the conserved F or W. A D gene is named only where the DNA matches it firmly. Clone size is not always given. Where it is, it says once, few, many or a class for expanded clones.

cdr3_length: 12; clone_size: -; d_call: -; v_call: TRBV10-3; j_call: TRBJ2-7; cdr3_nt: TGTGCCGTAGGGGACTTCTCCTACGAGCAGTACTTC; cdr3_aa: CAVGDFSYEQYF
cdr3_length: 12; clone_size: -; d_call: -; v_call: TRBV28; j_call: TRBJ1-2; cdr3_nt: TGTGCCAGCGCTCAGGGTCTCTATGGCTACACCTTC; cdr3_aa: CASAQGLYGYTF
cdr3_length: 17; clone_size: -; d_call: -; v_call: TRBV30; j_call: TRBJ2-5; cdr3_nt: TGTGCCTGGAGTGTTCCCTTCCTCATACTAGGCCAAGAGACCCAGTACTTC; cdr3_aa: CAWSVPFLILGQETQYF
cdr3_length: 14; clone_size: -; d_call: -; v_call: TRBV6-5; j_call: TRBJ2-3; cdr3_nt: TGTGCCAGCAGTAGGGACTTCCGCACAGATACGCAGTATTTT; cdr3_aa: CASSRDFRTDTQYF
cdr3_length: 14; clone_size: -; d_call: TRBD1; v_call: TRBV29-1; j_call: TRBJ2-3; cdr3_nt: TGCAGCACCGGGTCACAGGGGTGGGCAGATACGCAGTATTTT; cdr3_aa: CSTGSQGWADTQYF
cdr3_length: 18; clone_size: -; d_call: TRBD1; v_call: TRBV27; j_call: TRBJ2-6; cdr3_nt: TGTGCCAGCAGCTACACCGGGACAGGGGTGGTTGGGGCCAACGTCCTGACTTTC; cdr3_aa: CASSYTGTGVVGANVLTF
cdr3_length: 14; clone_size: -; d_call: -; v_call: TRBV7-3; j_call: TRBJ1-1; cdr3_nt: TGTGCCAGCAGCGCTGGTCCTTTTAGGGAGGGAGCTTTCTTT; cdr3_aa: CASSAGPFREGAFF
cdr3_length: 13; clone_size: -; d_call: -; v_call: TRBV5-4; j_call: TRBJ2-7; cdr3_nt: TGTGCCAGCATGCCAGCAACTCAGGGCGAGCAGTACTTC; cdr3_aa: CASMPATQGEQYF
cdr3_length: 15; clone_size: -; d_call: -; v_call: TRBV7-6; j_call: TRBJ2-7; cdr3_nt: TGTGCCAGCAGCTTAAAAAAGGGGGTGTCCTACGAGCAGTACTTC; cdr3_aa: CASSLKKGVSYEQYF
cdr3_length: 16; clone_size: once; d_call: TRBD2; v_call: TRBV9; j_call: TRBJ2-3; cdr3_nt: TGTGCCAGCAGCTCGACTAGCGGGTTATGGATTGATACGCAGTATTTT; cdr3_aa: CASSSTSGLWIDTQYF
cdr3_length: 14; clone_size: -; d_call: TRBD1; v_call: TRBV6-6; j_call: TRBJ2-7; cdr3_nt: TGTGCCAGCAGAATGGGACAGGGGGCATACGAGCAGTACTTC; cdr3_aa: CASRMGQGAYEQYF
cdr3_length: 16; clone_size: -; d_call: TRBD1; v_call: TRBV5-1; j_call: TRBJ1-6; cdr3_nt: TGCGCCAGCAGCTTGTACGGGGACAGGGGAGGTTCACCCCTCCACTTT; cdr3_aa: CASSLYGDRGGSPLHF
cdr3_length: 14; clone_size: -; d_call: TRBD2; v_call: TRBV2; j_call: TRBJ2-7; cdr3_nt: TGTGCCCGGCAAGGACTAGCGGGTGTCTACGAGCAGTACTTC; cdr3_aa: CARQGLAGVYEQYF
cdr3_length: 14; clone_size: -; d_call: -; v_call: TRBV27; j_call: TRBJ2-7; cdr3_nt: TGTGCCAGCAGTTTTACTAGGGACTCCTACGAGCAGTACTTC; cdr3_aa: CASSFTRDSYEQYF
cdr3_length: 15; clone_size: -; d_call: -; v_call: TRBV5-6; j_call: TRBJ2-1; cdr3_nt: TGTGCCAGCAGCTTGGTCCAGGGCCCAGCCGGTGAGCAGTTCTTC; cdr3_aa: CASSLVQGPAGEQFF
cdr3_length: 15; clone_size: -; d_call: -; v_call: TRBV7-9; j_call: TRBJ2-1; cdr3_nt: TGTGCCAGCAGCCCGGTGGACTACAATAACAATGAGCAGTTCTTC; cdr3_aa: CASSPVDYNNNEQFF
cdr3_length: 12; clone_size: -; d_call: -; v_call: TRBV10-2; j_call: TRBJ2-1; cdr3_nt: TGCGCCAGCAGTGAGAGTCGGCGGGAGCAGTTCTTC; cdr3_aa: CASSESRREQFF
cdr3_length: 15; clone_size: -; d_call: -; v_call: TRBV28; j_call: TRBJ2-7; cdr3_nt: TGTGCCAGCAGCTCCCCTCGCGGGACGCGCTACGAGCAGTACTTC; cdr3_aa: CASSSPRGTRYEQYF
cdr3_length: 16; clone_size: -; d_call: -; v_call: TRBV19; j_call: TRBJ1-1; cdr3_nt: TGTGCCAGTAGTATAGAATCAGGGGCCCTGAACACTGAAGCTTTCTTT; cdr3_aa: CASSIESGALNTEAFF
cdr3_length: 14; clone_size: -; d_call: TRBD2; v_call: TRBV5-1; j_call: TRBJ2-7; cdr3_nt: TGCGCCAGCAGCTTGGGGACTAGCGGGAGGTCGCAGTACTTC; cdr3_aa: CASSLGTSGRSQYF
cdr3_length: 16; clone_size: -; d_call: TRBD2; v_call: TRBV5-1; j_call: TRBJ2-3; cdr3_nt: TGCGCCAGCAGCTTGGGGCTAGCGGGAGTCGCAGATACGCAGTATTTT; cdr3_aa: CASSLGLAGVADTQYF
cdr3_length: 13; clone_size: -; d_call: -; v_call: TRBV9; j_call: TRBJ2-5; cdr3_nt: TGTGCCAGCAGCGTAGGCTCAGGGGTGACCCAGTACTTC; cdr3_aa: CASSVGSGVTQYF
cdr3_length: 15; clone_size: once; d_call: -; v_call: TRBV27; j_call: TRBJ2-7; cdr3_nt: TGTGCCAGCAGTCCGCGACAGGCCGACTCCTACGAGCAGTACTTC; cdr3_aa: CASSPRQADSYEQYF
cdr3_length: 17; clone_size: -; d_call: -; v_call: TRBV7-9; j_call: TRBJ2-4; cdr3_nt: TGTTCCAGCAGCTTACCGGGGCAGGGGGGTATGGTAAACATTCAGTACTTC; cdr3_aa: CSSSLPGQGGMVNIQYF
cdr3_length: 16; clone_size: -; d_call: TRBD1; v_call: TRBV4-1; j_call: TRBJ2-5; cdr3_nt: TGCGCCAGCAGTCCAGGGACAGAGTACGTGTATGAGACCCAGTACTTC; cdr3_aa: CASSPGTEYVYETQYF
cdr3_length: 17; clone_size: -; d_call: -; v_call: TRBV5-1; j_call: TRBJ1-4; cdr3_nt: TGCGCCAGCAGCTTGGTGTCGCAGGGGCGCGGAACTGAAAAACTGTTTTTT; cdr3_aa: CASSLVSQGRGTEKLFF
cdr3_length: 16; clone_size: -; d_call: TRBD1; v_call: TRBV28; j_call: TRBJ2-7; cdr3_nt: TGTGCCAGCAGTTATGCCGGCAGGGGGCAGCCCTACGAGCAGTACTTC; cdr3_aa: CASSYAGRGQPYEQYF
cdr3_length: 14; clone_size: -; d_call: -; v_call: TRBV6-1; j_call: TRBJ1-4; cdr3_nt: TGTGCCAGCAGTGGCCACCAGGCTAATGAAAAACTGTTTTTT; cdr3_aa: CASSGHQANEKLFF
cdr3_length: 14; clone_size: -; d_call: -; v_call: TRBV9; j_call: TRBJ1-6; cdr3_nt: TGTGCCAGCATCTTTTCCCACAGGATTTTGGCCCTCCACTTT; cdr3_aa: CASIFSHRILALHF
cdr3_length: 15; clone_size: -; d_call: -; v_call: TRBV7-9; j_call: TRBJ1-6; cdr3_nt: TGTGCCAGCAGCCAGGAGGGATCCTATAATTCACCCCTCCACTTT; cdr3_aa: CASSQEGSYNSPLHF
cdr3_length: 15; clone_size: -; d_call: TRBD2; v_call: TRBV30; j_call: TRBJ2-7; cdr3_nt: TGTGCCTGGAGTTTGGGACTAGCGGGGGTCTACGAGCAGTACTTC; cdr3_aa: CAWSLGLAGVYEQYF
cdr3_length: 14; clone_size: -; d_call: -; v_call: TRBV10-3; j_call: TRBJ2-5; cdr3_nt: TGTGCCATCAGTGGATCTAGTGTCGGGGAGACCCAGTACTTC; cdr3_aa: CAISGSSVGETQYF
cdr3_length: 14; clone_size: -; d_call: -; v_call: TRBV11-2; j_call: TRBJ2-5; cdr3_nt: TGTGCCAGCAGCCCCACAGGCGCAGGGGAGACCCAGTACTTC; cdr3_aa: CASSPTGAGETQYF
cdr3_length: 16; clone_size: -; d_call: TRBD1; v_call: TRBV5-1; j_call: TRBJ1-6; cdr3_nt: TGCGCCAGCAGTATCGCGGGACAGGGAGCTAATTCACCCCTCCACTTT; cdr3_aa: CASSIAGQGANSPLHF
cdr3_length: 14; clone_size: once; d_call: -; v_call: TRBV18; j_call: TRBJ1-4; cdr3_nt: TGTGCCAGCTCAGGGAATACAGGGACTGAAAAACTGTTTTTT; cdr3_aa: CASSGNTGTEKLFF
cdr3_length: 16; clone_size: -; d_call: TRBD1; v_call: TRBV28; j_call: TRBJ2-3; cdr3_nt: TGTGCCAGCAGTTCTCACCCAGGGGGTCGTACAGATACGCAGTATTTT; cdr3_aa: CASSSHPGGRTDTQYF
cdr3_length: 17; clone_size: -; d_call: TRBD2; v_call: TRBV5-1; j_call: TRBJ2-1; cdr3_nt: TGCGCCAGCAGCGAGTGGGGACTAGCGGACACCTACAATGAGCAGTTCTTC; cdr3_aa: CASSEWGLADTYNEQFF